The 30 T cell receptor beta chains presented below share a single source sample, sequenced in a study of blood T cell repertoires in COVID-19. Data came from immunoSEQ multiplex PCR; TCRdb stores just in-frame clones and leaves some out. Among tens of thousands of clones listed, around four fifths were seen once. Sequencing input: peripheral blood. The receptors were sampled from a woman aged 55-69 years with acute or convalescent COVID-19.

The chain uses TRBV2 and TRBJ2-1; TRBD1 is a possible D gene (6 bases). The length of the CDR3 is 16 residues. Trimming cost V 4 bases and J 5 bases, with 18 bases left between them. Germline assignment: CDR1 SNHLY and CDR2 FYNNEI. The CDR3 DNA follows: TGTGCCAGCAGTGTCTTGACAGGAATTAGTAACAATGAGCAGTTCTTC. It translates to CASSVLTGISNNEQFF.

The chain recombines TRBV5-4 with TRBJ2-3; 10 positions agree with TRBD2. V lost 1 base to trimming and J lost 4 bases; unmatched junction nucleotides: 3. Germline V lookup: CDR1 SGHNT, CDR2 YYREEE (reference sequence). There are 15 residues in the CDR3. CDR3 nucleotides: TGTGCCAGCAGCTTGATAGCGGGGGGCGCAGATACGCAGTATTTT. This codes for CASSLIAGGADTQYF. Looking up the rest from reference TRBV5-4 and TRBJ2-3 gives the full variable domain: ETGVTQSPTHLIKTRGQQVTLRCSSQSGHNTVSWYQQALGQGPQFIFQYYREEENGRGNFPPRFSGLQFPNYSSELNVNALELDDSALYLCASSLIAGGADTQYFGPGTRLTVL.

The chain employs TRBV3-1 (or the pseudogene TRBV3-2) and TRBJ1-1; D not resolved. The V end lost 0 bases, the J end lost 0 bases, and 8 bases lay between the germline ends. Germline CDR1 LGHDT, CDR2 YNNKEL (reference sequence). This CDR3 spans 15 amino acids. CDR3 nucleotides: TGTGCCAGCAGCCAAGATGTACCTATGAACACTGAAGCTTTCTTT. It encodes CASSQDVPMNTEAFF.

This clone was recorded once. The chain has TRBV9 and TRBJ1-1; possible D gene TRBD1, 6 bases. The CDR3 is 14 residues long. Trimming removed 3 bases from V and 5 bases from J, with 14 bases in between. Germline V gives CDR1 SGDLS, CDR2 YYNGEE. In nucleotides, the CDR3 is TGTGCCAGCAGCGCTCGACAGGATAAAACTGAAGCTTTCTTT. It translates to CASSARQDKTEAFF.

The rearrangement uses TRBV11-3 and TRBJ2-3; 8 bases line up with TRBD2. V gave up 4 bases and J gave up 3 bases; unmatched junction bases: 6. Germline V gene lookup returns CDR1 SGHNT and CDR2 YENEEA. There are 15 residues in the CDR3. DNA for the CDR3: TGTGCCAGCAGCTCGAGCGGGAGTGGGACAGATACGCAGTATTTT. Translating it yields CASSSSGSGTDTQYF.

The V gene is TRBV20-1, the J gene TRBJ2-7; 7 bases align to TRBD2. The germline V gene encodes CDR1 DFQATT and CDR2 SNEGSKA (reference sequence). The V and J ends lost 3 bases and 1 base, in that order; junction bases with no gene match: 15. The CDR3 sequence is 17 residues long. CDR3 nucleotides: TGCAGTGCTAGTTCCATTGAGGGGAGGGTTAATTCCTACGAGCAGTACTTC. Its protein is CSASSIEGRVNSYEQYF.

In its sample, this clone was seen a few times. This rearrangement joins TRBV6-1 to TRBJ1-5, with 7 bases fitting TRBD1. CDR1 MNHNS and CDR2 SASEGT come from the germline V gene. V lost 2 bases, J lost 5 bases, and 6 bases stayed unmatched. This CDR3 contains 15 residues. The CDR3 region has the DNA TGTGCCAGCAGTGAACAGGGGGAGGTAGATCAGCCCCAGCATTTT. Its protein is CASSEQGEVDQPQHF.

The chain combines TRBV27 with TRBJ2-7, with 9 bases matching TRBD1. Trimming removed 6 bases from V and 4 bases from J; junction bases left unmatched: 7. This CDR3 has 14 amino acids. The V gene's germline CDR1 is MNHEY and CDR2 SMNVEV (reference sequence). For the CDR3, the DNA is TGTGCCAGCAGCCGAAGGGGACAGGGTTACGAGCAGTACTTC. Protein product: CASSRRGQGYEQYF.

V gene TRBV13 combines with J gene TRBJ2-7; 7 bases agree with TRBD1. Germline assignment: CDR1 PRHDT and CDR2 FYEKMQ (reference sequence). The CDR3 is 14 amino acids. J was trimmed by 5 bases and V by 5 bases; bases with no gene match: 9. The CDR3 DNA reads as TGTGCCAGCAGCCACAACAGGGGCGCCCACGAGCAGTACTTC. It translates to CASSHNRGAHEQYF.

This chain connects TRBV11-3 to TRBJ2-1; TRBD1 is a possible D gene (6 bases). Per germline, CDR1 SGHNT and CDR2 YENEEA. V dropped 5 bases and J dropped 0 bases, with 14 bases sitting between them. This CDR3 has 16 residues. CDR3 sequence: CASSPEGTSSYNEQFF. As DNA, the CDR3 is TGTGCCAGCAGCCCCGAGGGGACAAGCTCCTACAATGAGCAGTTCTTC.

The chain recombines TRBV30 with TRBJ2-4; tentative D call: TRBD2 (6 bases). The CDR3 contains 13 residues. Germline V gene data show CDR1 as GTSNPN and CDR2 as SVGIG (reference sequence). V lost 0 bases to trimming and J lost 7 bases, with 10 bases between them. CDR3 protein: CAWSVRGGNIQYF. The CDR3 DNA reads TGTGCCTGGAGTGTTAGAGGAGGGAACATTCAGTACTTC.

The chain uses TRBV4-2 and TRBJ2-2; D possibly corresponds to TRBD1 (5 bases). The V gene lost 4 bases and the J gene lost 5 bases, with 11 bases spanning the gap. CDR3 length: 14 amino acids. Germline V gene sequence: CDR1 LGHNA, CDR2 YNFKEQ. The DNA of the CDR3 is TGTGCCAGCAGCCGAGAAAGGGGTACCGGGGAGCTGTTTTTT. Translated: CASSRERGTGELFF.

This chain links TRBV7-6 with TRBJ2-5; 11 bases align to TRBD2. The trim removed 6 bases at V and 3 bases at J, leaving 9 bases unmatched. CDR3 length: 16 amino acids. CDR1 is SGHVS and CDR2 is FNYEAQ in the germline V gene. The CDR3 protein is CASSSKTSGIKETQYF. The DNA of the CDR3 is TGTGCCAGCAGTTCCAAGACTAGCGGGATTAAAGAGACCCAGTACTTC.

V is TRBV5-1 and J is TRBJ1-4; D remains unclear. V lost 4 bases and J lost 7, with 17 bases in between. Germline V gives CDR1 SGHRS, CDR2 YFSETQ. The CDR3 is made up of 15 amino acids. The chain's CDR3 is CASSTNPGLGEKLFF. CDR3 sequence (DNA): TGCGCCAGCAGCACCAACCCGGGGTTAGGTGAAAAACTGTTTTTT.

This chain uses TRBV11-2 with TRBJ2-5, with 8 bases that match TRBD1. CDR1 and CDR2 from the germline V gene are SGHAT and FQNNGV. This CDR3 region has 14 residues. With V trimmed by 5 bases and J by 5 bases, 7 bases remained unmatched. The CDR3 here is CASSADRGSETQYF. CDR3 DNA: TGTGCCAGCAGCGCTGACAGGGGTAGCGAGACCCAGTACTTC.

This clone was observed a single time. The V and J genes are TRBV5-5 and TRBJ1-2; TRBD1 agrees at 7 bases. CDR1 and CDR2 (germline): SGHKS, YYEKEE (reference sequence). This CDR3 region has 15 residues. The trim removed 0 bases at V and 4 bases at J, leaving 6 bases unmatched. The DNA for the CDR3 is TGTGCCAGCAGCTTGGGACAGGGAGTTAGCTATGGCTACACCTTC. Translated: CASSLGQGVSYGYTF.

V is TRBV5-8 and J is TRBJ1-1, with no clear D. Looked up from germline, CDR1 is SGHTS and CDR2 is YDEGEE. V lost 4 bases to trimming and J lost 4 bases, with 17 bases between them. The CDR3 sequence is 15 residues long. CDR3 bases: TGTGCCAGCAGCCCGCGAGGCATTTTGGGCACTGAAGCTTTCTTT. Its protein product is CASSPRGILGTEAFF.

This chain connects TRBV19 to TRBJ1-1, with TRBD1 identical over 10 bases. V lost 5 bases, J lost 0 bases, and 6 bases stayed unmatched. The CDR3 spans 16 residues. Germline V gene data show CDR1 as LNHDA and CDR2 as SQIVND (reference sequence). CDR3 sequence: CASSGPGQGLNTEAFF. The CDR3 region has the DNA TGTGCCAGTAGTGGGCCGGGACAGGGGTTGAACACTGAAGCTTTCTTT.

This chain links TRBV29-1 with TRBJ1-4, with D possibly matching TRBD1 (6 bases). The length of the CDR3 is 15 residues. V lost 5 bases, J lost 14 bases, and 27 bases lay in between. The germline CDR1 and CDR2 sequences are SQVTM and ANQGSEA. CDR3 sequence reads: CSVPSGGGVKDVLFF. Written as DNA, the CDR3 is TGCAGCGTTCCTTCCGGAGGGGGGGTAAAGGATGTGCTGTTTTTT. The complete variable domain, with remaining parts taken from reference TRBV29-1 and TRBJ1-4, reads SAVISQKPSRDICQRGTSLTIQCQVDSQVTMMFWYRQQPGQSLTLIATANQGSEATYESGFVIDKFPISRPNLTFSTLTVSNMSPEDSSIYLCSVPSGGGVKDVLFFGSGTQLSVL.

This chain links TRBV9 with TRBJ2-3; TRBD2 aligns across 9 bases. V dropped 0 bases and J dropped 8; count of bases not matched to a gene: 16. Germline V gene data show CDR1 as SGDLS and CDR2 as YYNGEE. This CDR3 is 18 amino acids long. The CDR3 DNA reads TGTGCCAGCAGCGTAGGACCTGCGGGAGGGCCCTCTTCAGTTACGCAGTATTTT. It encodes CASSVGPAGGPSSVTQYF.

J is TRBJ2-3 and V is TRBV12-5; D not certain. This CDR3 has 14 amino acids. In germline, CDR1 is LGHNT, CDR2 FRNRAP. V was shortened by 6 bases and J by 3 bases, with 13 bases between the two germline ends. The CDR3 DNA reads TGTGCTAGTGGGGCGAGTCTGACAACAGATACGCAGTATTTT. Protein sequence: CASGASLTTDTQYF.

The CDR3 is CASSAGQGETGELFF. The CDR3 DNA follows: TGTGCCAGCAGCGCCGGACAGGGGGAGACCGGGGAGCTGTTTTTT. The genes are TRBV5-4 and TRBJ2-2; 10 bases map to TRBD1. Germline assignment: CDR1 SGHNT and CDR2 YYREEE (reference sequence). V lost 4 bases, J lost 5 bases, and 5 bases stayed unmatched. This CDR3 is 15 amino acids long.

The V and J genes are TRBV19 and TRBJ1-5, with D maybe TRBD1 (6 bases). The CDR3 consists of 15 residues. Trimming left V 3 bases short and J 1 base short, with 10 bases between. From germline, CDR1 is LNHDA and CDR2 SQIVND (reference sequence). CDR3 protein: CASSITGSSNQPQHF. DNA of the CDR3: TGTGCCAGTAGTATCACAGGGAGCAGCAATCAGCCCCAGCATTTT.

The rearrangement links TRBV7-2 to TRBJ2-1; 8 bases align to TRBD2. After removal of 1 base from V and 6 bases from J, the junction contained 2 bases not matched to a gene. Germline-derived CDR1 and CDR2 are SGHTA and FQGNSA. The CDR3 is 14 amino acids. CDR3 in amino acids: CASSLGTSSNEQFF. CDR3 in DNA: TGTGCCAGCAGCTTAGGGACTAGCAGCAATGAGCAGTTCTTC. Full variable domain (rest looked up from reference TRBV7-2 and TRBJ2-1): GAGVSQSPSNKVTEKGKDVELRCDPISGHTALYWYRQSLGQGLEFLIYFQGNSAPDKSGLPSDRFSAERTGGSVSTLTIQRTQQEDSAVYLCASSLGTSSNEQFFGPGTRLTVL.

This clone was seen more than once but under ten times. The rearrangement links TRBV7-8 to TRBJ2-7, with D hard to call. This CDR3 comprises 15 residues. Germline lookup yields CDR1 SGHVS and CDR2 FQNEAQ. V was clipped by 1 base and J by 2 bases, with 12 bases between them. Written as DNA, the CDR3 is TGTGCCAGCAGCTTAGGTTCGACTGCGACCTACGAGCAGTACTTC. Translating it yields CASSLGSTATYEQYF.

CDR3 nucleotides: TGTGCCATCAGTGAGTTGACAGGGGTGTCCTACAATGAGCAGTTCTTC. It specifies CAISELTGVSYNEQFF. The chain couples TRBV10-3 to TRBJ2-1; 8 bases agree with TRBD1. The V segment lost 1 base and the J segment 1 base; nucleotides outside the gene matches: 3. CDR1 ENHRY and CDR2 SYGVKD come from the germline V gene. CDR3 length equals 16 residues.

The chain recombines TRBV18 with TRBJ2-5; 11 bases are a match to TRBD2. V gave up 2 bases and J gave up 10 bases; unmatched junction bases: 15. The CDR3 is 17 residues long. Looked up from germline, CDR1 is KGHSH and CDR2 is LQKENI. This chain's CDR3 is CASSPSPGLAGKGGQYF. For the CDR3, the DNA is TGTGCCAGCTCACCATCGCCCGGACTAGCGGGCAAAGGGGGCCAGTACTTC.

The chain uses TRBV6-5 and TRBJ2-7; possible D gene TRBD2, 6 bases. Trimming removed 5 bases at V and 7 bases at J, with 15 bases between. This CDR3 has 13 residues. Germline CDR1 reads MNHEY; CDR2 reads SVGAGI. The CDR3 loop reads CASSRPEGREQYF. DNA for the CDR3: TGTGCCAGCAGTCGGCCGGAGGGCCGTGAGCAGTACTTC.

The genes are TRBV3-1 (or the pseudogene TRBV3-2) and TRBJ2-7; the D gene is possibly TRBD2 (6 bases). This CDR3 contains 15 residues. The V gene lost 4 bases and the J gene lost 0 bases, with 13 bases spanning the gap. Per germline, CDR1 LGHDT and CDR2 YNNKEL (reference sequence). The CDR3 region is CASSLRLVSSYEQYF. In DNA, the CDR3 is TGTGCCAGCAGCCTCCGACTAGTGAGCTCCTACGAGCAGTACTTC.

The J gene is TRBJ2-3, the V gene TRBV7-9, with 8 bases matching TRBD2. This CDR3 has 16 amino acids. Germline lookup yields CDR1 SEHNR and CDR2 FQNEAQ (reference sequence). Trimming cost V 5 bases and J 4 bases; bases outside gene matches: 11. Here the CDR3 reads CASSAGLVGGPDTQYF. DNA for the CDR3: TGTGCCAGCAGCGCGGGACTAGTCGGTGGCCCAGATACGCAGTATTTT.